A selection of T cell receptor beta chains follows, all from one sample in a study of beta chain features in type 1 diabetes. Sequencing used immunoSEQ multiplex PCR; TCRdb keeps in-frame clones, though not all of them. Here the sample spans fewer than 550,000 clones, around 10% being singletons. Sequenced material: naive CD4+ T cells from blood. These receptors were collected from a woman between 18 and 29 years old in good health. Both conserved end residues are part of each CDR3. D genes are given only for firm matches. Part of the rows lack a size; the others show once, few, many or a class for expanded clones.

size	length	V	J	D	DNA	CDR3
few	15	TRBV29-1	TRBJ1-1	-	TGCAGCGTTGAAACGGCAGGGCGGTGGGGCACTGAAGCTTTCTTT	CSVETAGRWGTEAFF
-	13	TRBV7-2	TRBJ1-1	-	TGTGCCAGCAGCTCACAGTGGAACACTGAAGCTTTCTTT	CASSSQWNTEAFF
-	15	TRBV18	TRBJ2-1	-	TGTGCCAGCTCATCGGACAGCCCGTCCTACAATGAGCAGTTCTTC	CASSSDSPSYNEQFF
few	15	TRBV7-9	TRBJ1-4	TRBD1	TGTGCCAGCAGCTTTGCGGGACAGGGGACTGAAAAACTGTTTTTT	CASSFAGQGTEKLFF
-	13	TRBV14	TRBJ1-1	-	TGTGCCAGCAGCCAAGAGGTTAGCACTGAAGCTTTCTTT	CASSQEVSTEAFF
few	16	TRBV18	TRBJ2-2	-	TGTGCCAGCTCACAAGCCCCCCCACAGAACACCGGGGAGCTGTTTTTT	CASSQAPPQNTGELFF
many	15	TRBV29-1	TRBJ2-5	TRBD1	TGCAGCGTCGACCCCATTGGGACAGTCGCCGGGTCCCAGTACTTC	CSVDPIGTVAGSQYF
-	16	TRBV7-8	TRBJ1-1	-	TGTGCCAGCAGCTTAAGGGAGATCCTAATGAACACTGAAGCTTTCTTT	CASSLREILMNTEAFF
-	13	TRBV30	TRBJ2-3	-	TGTGCCTGGAGTGCAGGGATCTACGATACGCAGTATTTT	CAWSAGIYDTQYF
-	14	TRBV28	TRBJ1-2	TRBD1	TGTGCCAGCAGTTCCGGGACAGTCCTCTATGGCTACACCTTC	CASSSGTVLYGYTF
-	16	TRBV7-8	TRBJ2-1	-	TGTGCCAGCAGCTTATGGCGGGATAACTCCTACAATGAGCAGTTCTTC	CASSLWRDNSYNEQFF
few	15	TRBV18	TRBJ1-1	-	TGTGCCAGCTCTTCCACGCGTCCCCGCGACACTGAAGCTTTCTTT	CASSSTRPRDTEAFF
few	15	TRBV11-2	TRBJ2-1	TRBD1	TGTGCCAGCAGCTTCCTGACAGGGCACCGGCCTGAGCAGTTCTTC	CASSFLTGHRPEQFF
few	14	TRBV7-2	TRBJ2-2	TRBD2	TGTGCCAGCAGCCTAGCGGGGAACACCGGGGAGCTGTTTTTT	CASSLAGNTGELFF
few	12	TRBV29-1	TRBJ1-1	-	TGCAGCGTCCGCTACTTTAACACTGAAGCTTTCTTT	CSVRYFNTEAFF
few	14	TRBV5-1	TRBJ1-2	-	TGCGCCAGCAGCTCTGGAGCCGAGGGTTTTGGCTACACCTTC	CASSSGAEGFGYTF
-	15	TRBV9	TRBJ1-2	-	TGTGCCAGCAGCGTGACCTCCCAGGGATCAAGGGGCTACACCTTC	CASSVTSQGSRGYTF